This passage covers 5 T cell receptor beta chains from one sample sequenced in a study of blood T cell repertoires in COVID-19. The assay was immunoSEQ multiplex PCR, and TCRdb's table has in-frame clones only and misses some. The sample lists about 260,000 clones; 85% were seen once. Sequencing used peripheral blood. Receptors were obtained from a human donor in a cohort sampled during active COVID-19.

The count of this clone is one. The chain couples TRBV10-3 to TRBJ2-1; 7 positions agree with TRBD1. The CDR3 sequence is 15 residues long. CDR1 ENHRY and CDR2 SYGVKD come from the germline V gene. V lost 3 bases to trimming and J lost 1 base; unmatched junction nucleotides: 3. In DNA, the CDR3 is TGTGCCATCAGTGATGAACAGGGGTCCTACAATGAGCAGTTCTTC. Its translation is CAISDEQGSYNEQFF.

The V gene is TRBV6-9, the J gene TRBJ1-4; D is unclear. V was shortened by 3 bases and J by 0 bases, with 14 bases between the two germline ends. The length of the CDR3 is 17 residues. Germline CDR1 and CDR2: MNHGY and SVAAGI. CDR3 nucleotides: TGTGCCAGCAGTTACGCGGGGAACTCTGCAACTAATGAAAAACTGTTTTTT. It codes for CASSYAGNSATNEKLFF.

Remarks on this clone: The sample has other DNA sequences that encode this CDR3 too. The V and J genes are TRBV28 and TRBJ1-5, with D unresolved. Trimming pared 5 bases from V and 4 bases from J, leaving 3 bases between. This CDR3 has 11 residues. The V gene's germline CDR1 is MDHEN and CDR2 SYDVKM. This CDR3 reads CASSPNQPQHF. In DNA, the CDR3 is TGTGCCAGCAGTCCGAATCAGCCCCAGCATTTT.

The chain links TRBV29-1 to TRBJ2-7, with a weak D call TRBD2 (5 bases). The CDR3 totals 13 residues. CDR1 and CDR2 (germline): SQVTM, ANQGSEA. The ends were cut back, 4 bases at V and 0 bases at J, with 10 bases in the middle. CDR3 loop: CSVADSISYEQYF. CDR3 DNA: TGCAGCGTTGCGGACTCGATCTCCTACGAGCAGTACTTC.

This chain connects TRBV11-2 to TRBJ1-4; 10 nucleotides agree with TRBD1. Germline-derived CDR1 and CDR2 are SGHAT and FQNNGV. V was pared by 1 base and J by 10 bases, with 9 bases of the junction left unmatched. The CDR3 length is 16 residues. Here the CDR3 reads CASSLGVDRGPVKLFF. The CDR3 bases are TGTGCCAGCAGCTTAGGGGTCGACAGGGGGCCCGTAAAACTGTTTTTT.